This entry features one T cell receptor (beta chain) sequence. Seattle's enrolled individuals joined amid active infection and were then monitored longitudinally. This entry is derived from a study of blood T cell repertoires in COVID-19. About the research overall: T cells, B-cell-depleted T cells, or PBMCs provided the cDNA or gDNA that served as material.

Clones were sequenced by immunoSEQ multiplex PCR, and TCRdb holds only the in-frame ones, with some missing. This table has around 260,000 clones, around 87% appearing once. Looked up from germline, CDR1 is SGHDT and CDR2 is YYEEEE. J was trimmed by 5 bases and V by 4 bases; bases with no gene match: 14. The CDR3 spans 17 residues. The TCR comes from a woman aged 55-75 years with COVID-19, enrolled during active disease. V and J are TRBV5-6 and TRBJ1-5, with 8 bases identical to TRBD1. The specimen was peripheral blood. The CDR3 DNA is TGTGCCAGCAGCCCAAGTGCCAGGGGGCGAGGGGATCAGCCCCAGCATTTT. Its protein is CASSPSARGRGDQPQHF.